Each of the 17 T cell receptor beta chains below was sequenced from the same sample in a study of T-cell reconstitution after alpha-beta-depleted transplantation in children. This sample's TCRbeta library carried unique molecular identifier barcodes. MiXCR, run by TCRdb on the PCR reads, gives a single entry per CDR3 protein. Of a few hundred thousand distinct CDR3 sequences listed, roughly 25% were seen once; the top ten hold over 9.5%. The source material was PBMCs, mostly from graft donor cells, sampled 180 days after TCRalphabeta/CD19-depleted stem cell transplant. These receptors came from a male patient under 18 who had a stem cell transplant for acute lymphoblastic leukemia, so the T cells may come from the graft donor.

The chain joins TRBV27 to TRBJ1-5; 7 bases are shared with TRBD1. Germline loops: CDR1 MNHEY, CDR2 SMNVEV (reference sequence). This CDR3 has 14 amino acids. V gave up 6 bases and J gave up 3 bases; unmatched junction bases: 5. CDR3 sequence: CASSSGGTNQPQHF. The DNA of the CDR3 is TGTGCCAGCAGCTCAGGGGGGACCAATCAGCCCCAGCATTTT.

The chain joins TRBV6-6 to TRBJ2-3; weak D call: TRBD2 (6 bases). CDR3 size: 13 residues. From germline, CDR1 is MNHNY and CDR2 SVGAGI (reference sequence). V was clipped by 5 bases and J by 5 bases, with 11 bases between them. The CDR3 nucleotides read TGTGCCAGCAGTGGGACTTACCTAGATACGCAGTATTTT. Residues: CASSGTYLDTQYF.

This clonotype was counted a few times. The rearrangement links TRBV20-1 to TRBJ2-1, with a weak D call TRBD2 (5 bases). This CDR3 spans 15 amino acids. Trimming removed 5 bases at V and 0 bases at J, with 14 bases between. Germline lookup yields CDR1 DFQATT and CDR2 SNEGSKA (reference sequence). The CDR3 DNA follows: TGCAGTGCTCGTATGACGGGGAGCTCCTACAATGAGCAGTTCTTC. It translates to CSARMTGSSYNEQFF.

This clonotype was seen more than once but under ten times. The V call is TRBV5-6, the J call TRBJ2-1, with D uncertain. Germline lookup yields CDR1 SGHDT and CDR2 YYEEEE. The CDR3 spans 12 residues. The V and J ends lost 4 bases and 7 bases respectively, with 9 bases between them. CDR3 region: CASSPSGNEQFF. CDR3 in DNA: TGTGCCAGCAGCCCCTCCGGGAATGAGCAGTTCTTC.

The V and J genes are TRBV5-1 and TRBJ2-2; 7 bases match TRBD2. Germline V gene data show CDR1 as SGHRS and CDR2 as YFSETQ. The CDR3 runs to 16 residues. V lost 4 bases to trimming and J lost 0 bases; unmatched junction nucleotides: 6. CDR3 sequence: CASSGTSAPNTGELFF. In nucleotides, the CDR3 is TGCGCCAGCAGCGGAACTAGCGCCCCGAACACCGGGGAGCTGTTTTTT.

This chain links TRBV10-1 with TRBJ2-3, with D tentatively TRBD2 (5 bases). The germline V and J ends were trimmed by 3 bases and 5 bases, with 12 bases remaining between them. The CDR3 extends over 14 amino acids. Germline CDR1 and CDR2: WNHNN and SYGVQD (reference sequence). The CDR3 loop is CASSDRGGEDTQYF. In nucleotides, the CDR3 is TGCGCCAGCAGTGACCGCGGAGGTGAAGATACGCAGTATTTT.

This clonotype was recorded a few times. The gene calls are TRBV7-8 and TRBJ2-7; 10 nucleotides match TRBD2. From germline, CDR1 is SGHVS and CDR2 FQNEAQ. The CDR3 covers 16 residues. The V gene end was trimmed by 3 bases and the J gene end by 0 bases; junction bases not matched to a gene: 5. CDR3 DNA: TGTGCCAGCAGCTTTGGCGCTAGCGGGAGCTCCTACGAGCAGTACTTC. Its protein product is CASSFGASGSSYEQYF.

Only a few counts were recorded for this clonotype. The CDR3 region is CAISESGLDTQYF. CDR3 in DNA: TGTGCCATCAGTGAGTCGGGTCTAGATACGCAGTATTTT. This chain uses TRBV10-3 with TRBJ2-3; unclear D gene. CDR1 and CDR2 (germline): ENHRY, SYGVKD. The CDR3 covers 13 residues. V lost 0 bases to trimming and J lost 5 bases, with 6 bases between them.

In its sample, this clonotype was seen a few times. The chain is built from TRBV7-3 and TRBJ2-1; 8 bases line up with TRBD1. The CDR3 totals 15 residues. The V segment lost 3 bases and the J segment 2 bases; nucleotides outside the gene matches: 3. The germline gives CDR1 SGHTA, CDR2 FQGTGA. Here the CDR3 reads CASSFDRGTYNEQFF. As DNA, the CDR3 is TGTGCCAGCAGCTTCGACAGGGGTACCTACAATGAGCAGTTCTTC.

This clonotype was recorded at least ten times. V usage is TRBV29-1 and J usage is TRBJ2-4, with 10 bases lining up with TRBD2. Trimming took 8 bases from V and 1 from J; bases not matched to a gene: 2. This CDR3 comprises 13 residues. CDR1 is SQVTM and CDR2 is ANQGSEA in the germline V gene. In nucleotides, the CDR3 is TGCAGCAAAGCGGGAGGGGCCAAAAACATTCAGTACTTC. As protein: CSKAGGAKNIQYF.

This clonotype came up a few times. This rearrangement joins TRBV5-1 to TRBJ1-1; D is unresolved. Trimming cost V 4 bases and J 1 base, with 8 bases left between them. There are 13 residues in the CDR3. Germline V CDR1 and CDR2: SGHRS, YFSETQ. The CDR3 DNA reads TGCGCCAGCAGCCGCCTACAGAACACTGAAGCTTTCTTT. Encoded protein: CASSRLQNTEAFF.

This clonotype was seen a single time. CDR3 DNA sequence: TGTGCCAGCTGTCCCCTGGGGGGCAGGAGAGATTCTGGGGCCAACGTCCTGACTTTC. Translating it yields CASCPLGGRRDSGANVLTF. The rearrangement uses TRBV12-3 or TRBV12-4 and TRBJ2-6, with D perhaps being TRBD1 or TRBD2 (6 bases each). Trimming took 8 bases from V and 1 from J, leaving 24 bases between them. This CDR3 comprises 19 residues.

This clonotype was counted a few times. The CDR3: CATSRRVSLIMRHF. The CDR3 DNA reads TGTGCCACCTCCCGTCGGGTTTCTCTTATTATGCGGCATTTT. This chain uses TRBV28 with TRBJ1-5; D is unresolved. In germline, CDR1 is MDHEN, CDR2 SYDVKM. This CDR3 spans 14 amino acids. V gave up 10 bases and J gave up 15 bases, with 28 bases separating them.

The chain combines TRBV4-2 with TRBJ2-1, with TRBD2 identical over 10 bases. The germline gives CDR1 LGHNA, CDR2 YNFKEQ. This CDR3 region has 15 residues. V dropped 4 bases and J dropped 4; count of bases not matched to a gene: 4. The CDR3 reads CASSPAGGGYNEQFF. CDR3 bases: TGTGCCAGCAGCCCAGCGGGAGGGGGGTACAATGAGCAGTTCTTC.

CDR3 DNA sequence: TGTGCCAGTAGTTACGTCGGGACAGCCACTGGGGCCAACGTCCTGACTTTC. It encodes CASSYVGTATGANVLTF. The chain uses TRBV19 and TRBJ2-6, with 7 bases identical to TRBD1. The trim removed 5 bases at V and 2 bases at J, leaving 9 bases unmatched. CDR1 LNHDA and CDR2 SQIVND come from the germline V gene (reference sequence). The CDR3 covers 17 residues.

This clonotype was observed a few times. This chain joins TRBV5-6 and TRBJ2-1; TRBD2 might be the D (5 bases). Trimming removed 3 bases from V and 4 bases from J, with 14 bases in between. The CDR3 covers 15 residues. CDR1 and CDR2 from the germline V gene are SGHDT and YYEEEE. CDR3 loop: CASSSGPGKYNEQFF. In DNA, the CDR3 is TGTGCCAGCAGCTCGGGCCCCGGGAAGTACAATGAGCAGTTCTTC.

With respect to this clonotype: At one boundary the junction diverges from the germline segment, which might be a read error. This chain connects TRBV7-9 to TRBJ2-5; possibly TRBD2 for D (5 bases). CDR1 is SEHNR, CDR2 FQNEAQ, per germline (reference sequence). The CDR3 extends over 9 amino acids. The CDR3 protein is CASSLDGDF. CDR3 nucleotides: TGTGCCAGCAGCTTAGACGGGGACTTC.